This paragraph covers one T cell receptor beta chain sequence. The sample comes from a study of shared clonotypes between healthy human individuals. V was cut by 4 bases and J by 10 bases, with 11 bases left in between. CDR3 length: 12 amino acids. CDR1 is MNHNS, CDR2 SASEGT, per germline. The table came from immunoSEQ multiplex PCR; TCRdb's copy has only in-frame clones and leaves some out. Altogether around 700,000 clones are present, around 74% being singletons, with the ten largest covering around 1.6%. The origin of this receptor is a young woman in good health. Sequencing was carried out using memory CD4+ T cells sorted from blood. Indicated subset: CD45RA-negative fraction. V is TRBV6-1 and J is TRBJ2-1; D gene unclear. For the CDR3, the DNA is TGTGCCAGCAGTGTAGGAGAAGGGGAGCAGTTCTTC. This sequence encodes CASSVGEGEQFF.